This T cell receptor beta chain is drawn from a study of T-cell memory formation after mild COVID-19 (dated by TCRdb to the early 2020s). Context from the whole study: TCR sequence clusters from the two donors were found to be largely donor specific. In two donors, T-cell clones that expanded and contracted after mild COVID-19 were followed by sequencing TCRalpha and TCRbeta repertoires longitudinally. The cohort was made up of two young adult volunteers, one female and one male, who were previously healthy.

Ficoll-Paque density gradient centrifugation was used to isolate PBMCs. V and J are truncated by 7 bases and 6 bases respectively, leaving an intervening sequence of 9 bases. CDR3 length: 11 amino acids, cysteine to phenylalanine. Here the CDR3 DNA is all that survives: 33 bases in frame from base 1. As for this clonotype: Its specific antigen is unknown. The sample holds no much larger clone one base away, and base qualities are not on file.

The paper's findings and limits, for the study overall: Some responding clones were detected in pre-infection memory, suggesting pre-existing cross-reactive memory T cells joined the SARS-CoV-2 response. Whether the second-wave clones peaking on day 37 were SARS-CoV-2 specific was not confirmed. Contracting CD4+ clones were found mainly in CM and EM memory subsets, while CD8+ clones were enriched in EMRA. Clones contracting from day 15 to 85 had balanced CD4/CD8 phenotypes, while a second wave expanding from day 15 to 37 was biased towards CD4+. The study included only two mild cases, and larger cohorts that include severe cases with pre-infection samples were judged to be necessary.

The reads were generated on an Illumina NovaSeq 6000. cDNA libraries for TCRalpha and TCRbeta were prepared by 5'RACE using constant-segment primers, with sample barcodes and unique molecular identifiers added. RNA was extracted from every sample with Trizol reagent. Libraries were amplified in two PCR steps, with a second sample barcode and Illumina TruSeq adapters added in the second step. The libraries were sequenced on an Illumina NovaSeq using 2 x 150 bp paired-end reads. In the paper's pipeline: The reads were demultiplexed and collapsed into UMI-guided consensus sequences using migec v1.2.7. Using mixcr v2.1.11, UMI consensuses were aligned to TRA and TRB V and J templates and then assembled into clonotypes. A clonotype was counted as expanded or contracted only if both edgeR and NoisET called the change significant, with noise models trained on biological replicates. For edgeR calls, a false discovery rate-adjusted p below 0.01 and a log2 fold-change threshold of 1 were applied. As an exploratory analysis of dynamics, max-normalized trajectories of the 1000 most abundant clonotypes were examined by PCA with hierarchical clustering. Each responding clone was given a CD4 or CD8 phenotype based on the CD4+ and CD8+ repertoires, which had been sequenced separately. TCRdb trimmed the raw reads at Q25, called clones with MiXCR and kept productive beta chains. Merged by CDR3 protein, the rows form single entries marked with the most common genes and DNA. The V and J calls shown here were made by TCRdb, not taken from the authors' results. In all, the sample holds roughly 400,000 distinct CDR3 sequences, and over 15% of those were seen once. The ten most abundant clones make up about 22% of the sample.

Sequenced material: PBMCs or a T cell subset sorted from them (not recorded which). The sequence links TRBV12-3 or TRBV12-4 to TRBJ1-1; the D gene identity is not certain. The source of this sequence is a man aged 18-30 years who had mild COVID-19 (a few samples of this study predate the infection). The sample titles of this study are shuffled in the database, so cell type and time point are left out; the donor was told from shared clones. Read as DNA, the sequence is TGTGCCAGCACCCAAGGCGCTGAAGCTTTCTTT. The resulting protein is CASTQGAEAFF.